Below, 21 T cell receptor beta chains from the same sample are listed, as sequenced in a study of somatic mutations in cytotoxic T cells in rheumatoid arthritis. Sequencing was performed with immunoSEQ multiplex PCR; in TCRdb, only in-frame clones are kept and a portion is missing. The table lists over 8,000 clones, approximately 85% of them singletons. The sequenced sample was CD8+ T cells sorted from blood. These receptor sequences come from a woman between 45 and 65 years old in good health.

The chain joins TRBV27 to TRBJ2-7; TRBD1 agrees at 10 bases. The CDR3 spans 16 residues. Germline loops: CDR1 MNHEY, CDR2 SMNVEV (reference sequence). V shed 4 bases and J 3 bases; nucleotides not matched to a gene: 9. As DNA, the CDR3 is TGTGCCAGCAGTTCCTCCGGGACAGGGGTTTTCTACGAGCAGTACTTC. It codes for CASSSSGTGVFYEQYF.

The gene calls are TRBV5-1 and TRBJ2-7, with a possible D match to TRBD2 (5 bases). This CDR3 has 13 residues. V dropped 0 bases and J dropped 3 bases, with 7 bases sitting between them. CDR1 is SGHRS, CDR2 YFSETQ, per germline. CDR3 in amino acids: CASSLAAGYEQYF. Written as DNA, the CDR3 is TGCGCCAGCAGCTTGGCCGCGGGCTACGAGCAGTACTTC.

The chain joins TRBV6-4 to TRBJ2-3, with 7 bases lining up with TRBD1. V lost 2 bases to trimming and J lost 1 base; unmatched junction nucleotides: 0. Germline lookup yields CDR1 MRHNA and CDR2 SNTAGT. This CDR3 comprises 14 residues. The CDR3 spells CASSDTGGTDTQYF. CDR3 sequence (DNA): TGTGCCAGCAGTGACACAGGGGGCACAGATACGCAGTATTTT.

The chain is built from TRBV7-6 and TRBJ2-5; no clear D gene. Germline CDR1 and CDR2: SGHVS and FNYEAQ. V lost 5 bases and J lost 0, with 7 bases in between. The CDR3 runs 13 residues. CDR3 region: CASSPTDQETQYF. The CDR3 DNA follows: TGTGCCAGCAGCCCCACGGACCAAGAGACCCAGTACTTC.

The chain recombines TRBV15 with TRBJ2-5; maybe TRBD2 (6 bases). V gave up 5 bases and J gave up 5 bases, with 15 bases separating them. Germline V gene data show CDR1 as LNHNV and CDR2 as YYDKDF (reference sequence). The length of the CDR3 is 14 residues. Written as DNA, the CDR3 is TGTGCCACCAGCTCCCTTCGGGGGTATGAGACCCAGTACTTC. Amino acids: CATSSLRGYETQYF.

The chain is built from TRBV28 and TRBJ2-7, with 9 bases fitting TRBD1. CDR1 and CDR2 (germline): MDHEN, SYDVKM. Trimming removed 1 base from V and 3 bases from J; junction bases left unmatched: 4. The CDR3 is 15 residues long. CDR3 in DNA: TGTGCCAGCAGTTTATCGGGGACAGGGCACTACGAGCAGTACTTC. As protein: CASSLSGTGHYEQYF.

This clone turned up a few times. The J gene is TRBJ2-3, the V gene TRBV6-4, with TRBD2 matching over 10 bases. CDR1 and CDR2 from the germline V gene are MRHNA and SNTAGT. Trimming at V came to 6 bases and at J to 3 bases, leaving 6 bases not matched to a gene. The CDR3 runs to 15 residues. The CDR3 coding sequence is TGTGCCAGCAGCCCCGGGACTAGCGAGACAGATACGCAGTATTTT. This encodes CASSPGTSETDTQYF.

The chain carries TRBV30 and TRBJ1-6, with a weak D call TRBD1 (6 bases). CDR1 and CDR2 (germline): GTSNPN, SVGIG (reference sequence). CDR3 length equals 13 residues. Trimming removed 2 bases from V and 7 bases from J, with 9 bases in between. The CDR3 loop reads CAWSPTGNSPLHF. In DNA form, the CDR3 reads TGTGCCTGGAGTCCTACAGGGAATTCACCCCTCCACTTT.

This clone was seen once. V is TRBV2 and J is TRBJ1-2, with D possibly being TRBD1 (5 bases). The CDR3 totals 14 residues. Deletions cut 8 bases from V and 2 bases from J, with 15 bases between. Germline assignment: CDR1 SNHLY and CDR2 FYNNEI. The CDR3 nucleotides are TGTGCCAGCGTTTCCTTCGGACAAAACTATGGCTACACCTTC. It codes for CASVSFGQNYGYTF.

The V gene is TRBV25-1, the J gene TRBJ2-7; D uncertain. CDR1 is MGHDK and CDR2 is SYGVNS in the germline V gene. Trimming left V 4 bases short and J 3 bases short, with 7 bases between. This CDR3 has 12 amino acids. CDR3 DNA sequence: TGTGCCAGCAGTGGGGCAAACTACGAGCAGTACTTC. It is translated as CASSGANYEQYF.

The chain couples TRBV7-8 to TRBJ2-3; the match to TRBD2 covers 13 bases. The CDR3 sequence is 18 residues long. V was pared by 5 bases and J by 8 bases, with 16 bases of the junction left unmatched. From germline, CDR1 is SGHVS and CDR2 FQNEAQ. As DNA, the CDR3 is TGTGCCAGCAGCCAGACTAGCGGGGGGAGGAGGGGGCCTCCTACGCAGTATTTT. Translating it yields CASSQTSGGRRGPPTQYF.

This clone is a singleton in its sample. The chain combines TRBV7-8 with TRBJ2-3; TRBD1 matches 9 bases. Germline loops: CDR1 SGHVS, CDR2 FQNEAQ. This CDR3 contains 15 residues. The V segment lost 5 bases and the J segment 0 bases; nucleotides outside the gene matches: 3. The CDR3 sequence is CASSMTGGSTDTQYF. CDR3 nucleotide sequence: TGTGCCAGCAGCATGACAGGGGGAAGCACAGATACGCAGTATTTT.

V gene TRBV27 combines with J gene TRBJ2-7, with 16 nucleotides matching TRBD2. The CDR3 has 14 residues. Germline CDR1 reads MNHEY; CDR2 reads SMNVEV (reference sequence). V dropped 7 bases and J dropped 6; count of bases not matched to a gene: 3. CDR3 sequence (DNA): TGTGCCAGCAAGGGACTAGCGGGGGGGCTCGAGCAGTACTTC. It specifies CASKGLAGGLEQYF.

V and J are TRBV2 and TRBJ2-7, with TRBD1 matching over 8 bases. The CDR3 covers 14 residues. Per the germline V gene, CDR1 is SNHLY and CDR2 is FYNNEI. V was pared by 7 bases and J by 3 bases, with 8 bases of the junction left unmatched. For the CDR3, the DNA is TGTGCCAGCACCTCCGGGACAGGTCTCTACGAGCAGTACTTC. Translation gives CASTSGTGLYEQYF. Together with reference TRBV2 and TRBJ2-7, the CDR3 gives the full variable domain: EPEVTQTPSHQVTQMGQEVILRCVPISNHLYFYWYRQILGQKVEFLVSFYNNEISEKSEIFDDQFSVERPDGSNFTLKIRSTKLEDSAMYFCASTSGTGLYEQYFGPGTRLTVT.

The chain has TRBV14 and TRBJ2-7, with D possibly being TRBD2 (6 bases). This CDR3 is built from 12 residues. The ends were cut back, 2 bases at V and 6 bases at J, with 8 bases in the middle. From germline, CDR1 is SGHDN and CDR2 FVKESK. The CDR3 protein is CASSQIGGEQYF. For the CDR3, the DNA is TGTGCCAGCAGCCAAATCGGGGGCGAGCAGTACTTC.

The genes are TRBV18 and TRBJ2-2, with 9 positions matching TRBD1. The CDR3 spans 16 residues. CDR1 and CDR2 from the germline V gene are KGHSH and LQKENI. J was trimmed by 4 bases and V by 5 bases; bases with no gene match: 8. CDR3 protein: CASSARTGESTGELFF. The CDR3 coding sequence is TGTGCCAGCTCAGCCCGGACAGGGGAGTCCACCGGGGAGCTGTTTTTT.

This clone was seen just once. The gene calls are TRBV19 and TRBJ1-1, with 10 positions matching TRBD1. The V gene end was trimmed by 4 bases and the J gene end by 5 bases; junction bases not matched to a gene: 7. Germline CDR1 reads LNHDA; CDR2 reads SQIVND (reference sequence). The CDR3 is 15 amino acids. For the CDR3, the DNA is TGTGCCAGTAGTACGTCCGGGACAGGGGTAACTGAAGCTTTCTTT. It yields the protein CASSTSGTGVTEAFF.

The chain uses TRBV9 and TRBJ2-7; 7 bases map to TRBD1. Germline loops: CDR1 SGDLS, CDR2 YYNGEE. CDR3 length equals 14 residues. V gave up 0 bases and J gave up 5 bases; unmatched junction bases: 5. The CDR3 here is CASSVEQGSNEQYF. The CDR3 coding sequence is TGTGCCAGCAGCGTAGAACAGGGGTCCAACGAGCAGTACTTC.

The chain recombines TRBV7-9 with TRBJ2-3; D might be TRBD2 (5 bases). V gave up 5 bases and J gave up 0 bases, with 12 bases separating them. From germline, CDR1 is SEHNR and CDR2 FQNEAQ (reference sequence). The CDR3 loop spans 15 amino acids. The CDR3, as DNA: TGTGCCAGCAGCCCGGCGGGCGGAAGCACAGATACGCAGTATTTT. Its translation is CASSPAGGSTDTQYF.

V and J are TRBV7-2 and TRBJ2-5; 10 bases match TRBD2. Germline-derived CDR1 and CDR2 are SGHTA and FQGNSA. This CDR3 is built from 15 residues. The V gene end was trimmed by 3 bases and the J gene end by 5 bases; junction bases not matched to a gene: 6. The CDR3 DNA follows: TGTGCCAGCAGCTTCTCAGCGGGGGGGGTCGAGACCCAGTACTTC. Residues: CASSFSAGGVETQYF.

The genes are TRBV7-2 and TRBJ1-1; D is ambiguous. This CDR3 spans 15 amino acids. Germline loops: CDR1 SGHTA, CDR2 FQGNSA. V was cut by 1 base and J by 1 base, with 10 bases left in between. CDR3: CASSLGATSNTEAFF. The CDR3 DNA reads TGTGCCAGCAGCTTAGGGGCCACTTCGAACACTGAAGCTTTCTTT.